The following is a T cell receptor beta chain sequence with its context. TCRdb's copy holds only in-frame clones and misses some; the assay was immunoSEQ multiplex PCR. Of about 71,000 clones in the sample, approximately 86% were seen once. The data belong to a study of OX40 agonist ivuxolimab in advanced cancers. Turning to the study itself: Ivuxolimab, an antibody acting as an agonist of OX40 (CD134), was used to treat patients. In this trial design, patients received ivuxolimab intravenously at 0.01 to 10 mg/kg every 2 weeks.

The sequences come from CD4+ or CD8+ T cells sorted from blood, collected in a trial of the OX40 agonist ivuxolimab. This receptor was obtained from an adult with an advanced solid tumor such as melanoma, head and neck, liver or kidney cancer.

CDR3 sequence (DNA): TGCGCCAGCAGCCAATCACTAGCGGGAGTCTACGAGCAGTACTTC. This translates into CASSQSLAGVYEQYF. This chain connects TRBV4-3 to TRBJ2-7; 11 bases are a match to TRBD2. Germline V gene sequence: CDR1 LGHNA, CDR2 YSLEER. This CDR3 region has 15 residues. The J segment lost 3 bases and the V segment lost 2 bases, leaving 3 bases of the junction unmatched.